This TCR beta chain was obtained from a study of cytomegalovirus exposure and HLA in healthy donors. Overall study: A data release that came early held approximately 85 million unique TCRs from HLA-typed donors.

In regard to this clone: The antigen is unknown.

General study results and limits: Roughly even sequencing depth across donors was the assumption behind the presence/absence analyses. TCR beta sequences numbering around 15,000 were associated with HLA alleles at 0.05 false discovery rate in a later analysis. Upon later analysis, HLA-associated TCR beta chains proved more clonally expanded than other, equally common chains.

Vbeta (60) and Jbeta (13) primers were used in the PCR. Data came from immunoSEQ multiplex PCR; TCRdb stores just in-frame clones and leaves some out. The sample records 110,000 to 150,000 clones, around three quarters being singletons. Looked up from germline, CDR1 is MRHNA and CDR2 is SNTAGT. Trimming took 7 bases from V and 5 from J, leaving 21 bases between them. This CDR3 has 16 residues. The TCR was taken from a woman between 18 and 30 years old in good health and CMV-seropositive. The chain links TRBV6-4 to TRBJ1-5, with a possible D match to TRBD1 (5 bases). The sample taken for sequencing was PBMCs. CDR3 loop: CASMSWFSGYDQPQHF. CDR3 nucleotide sequence: TGTGCCAGCATGAGCTGGTTTTCAGGGTACGATCAGCCCCAGCATTTT.